The 20 T cell receptor beta chains below were found in one sample sequenced in a study of high-grade serous ovarian cancer treatment subgroups. Tumor tissue was taken before any definitive surgery or chemotherapy was given. Profiling relied on immunoSEQ multiplex PCR, and the TCRdb table lists in-frame clones only, not all of them. This sample has thousands of clones, with approximately 86% found just once. The sequencing input was tumor tissue. Receptors were obtained from a human donor with high-grade serous ovarian cancer.

The genes are TRBV7-2 and TRBJ2-3, with D unclear. Germline lookup yields CDR1 SGHTA and CDR2 FQGNSA. The CDR3 has 16 amino acids. Trimming cost V 5 bases and J 8 bases, with 23 bases left between them. The CDR3 DNA sequence: TGTGCCAGCAGCCAGACGTATGGAGTTCTCCACGGTACGCAGTATTTT. This translates into CASSQTYGVLHGTQYF.

The chain joins TRBV6-1 to TRBJ2-7; no reliable D call. In germline, CDR1 is MNHNS, CDR2 SASEGT. This CDR3 comprises 13 residues. V was pared by 4 bases and J by 6 bases, with 13 bases between. The CDR3 region is CASSARVLAEQYF. CDR3 nucleotides: TGTGCCAGCAGTGCCCGAGTTTTGGCCGAGCAGTACTTC.

The rearrangement uses TRBV5-6 and TRBJ2-3; the match to TRBD2 covers 7 bases. Germline lookup yields CDR1 SGHDT and CDR2 YYEEEE. The CDR3 has 16 amino acids. V dropped 0 bases and J dropped 4; count of bases not matched to a gene: 8. CDR3 sequence reads: CASSLVGGEEADTQYF. CDR3 sequence (DNA): TGTGCCAGCAGCTTGGTGGGGGGGGAAGAGGCAGATACGCAGTATTTT.

Comments on this clone: Sequence at one end of the junction differs from germline and may be a read error. The V call is TRBV7-2, the J call TRBJ2-1; D not resolved. CDR1 is SGHTA, CDR2 FQGNSA, per germline. CDR3 length: 13 residues. As DNA, the CDR3 is TGTGCCAGCAGCTTAATGGATCGGCTAGACCCGGTCTTC. This sequence encodes CASSLMDRLDPVF. Full variable domain (outside the CDR3, taken from reference TRBV7-2 and TRBJ2-1): GAGVSQSPSNKVTEKGKDVELRCDPISGHTALYWYRQSLGQGLEFLIYFQGNSAPDKSGLPSDRFSAERTGGSVSTLTIQRTQQEDSAVYLCASSLMDRLDPVFGPGTRLTVL.

This chain connects TRBV6-1 to TRBJ2-1; no clear D gene. Trimming cost V 5 bases and J 6 bases, with 14 bases left between them. From germline, CDR1 is MNHNS and CDR2 SASEGT. This CDR3 has 14 amino acids. CDR3 bases: TGTGCCAGCAGTCTAGGCAGGAGAGGCAATGAGCAGTTCTTC. Protein product: CASSLGRRGNEQFF.

V usage is TRBV7-9 and J usage is TRBJ2-3, with D possibly called TRBD1 or TRBD2 (5 bases each). The CDR3 runs to 13 residues. The germline V gene encodes CDR1 SEHNR and CDR2 FQNEAQ (reference sequence). The V end was cut by 4 bases, the J end by 6 bases, with 11 bases between. The CDR3 loop reads CASSSGAVDTQYF. The CDR3 coding sequence is TGTGCCAGCAGCTCCGGGGCCGTGGATACGCAGTATTTT.

This chain uses TRBV11-2 with TRBJ2-1; 11 positions agree with TRBD2. CDR1 is SGHAT and CDR2 is FQNNGV in the germline V gene. The CDR3 covers 17 residues. V lost 2 bases and J lost 6; bases outside the gene matches: 9. The CDR3 loop is CASSLIPTSGRSNEQFF. DNA for the CDR3: TGTGCCAGCAGCTTAATCCCCACTAGCGGGAGATCCAATGAGCAGTTCTTC. Full variable domain (missing parts from reference TRBV11-2 and TRBJ2-1): EAGVAQSPRYKIIEKRQSVAFWCNPISGHATLYWYQQILGQGPKLLIQFQNNGVVDDSQLPKDRFSAERLKGVDSTLKIQPAKLEDSAVYLCASSLIPTSGRSNEQFFGPGTRLTVL.

The chain carries TRBV28 and TRBJ1-2; D perhaps matches TRBD1 (5 bases). This CDR3 contains 14 residues. Germline CDR1 reads MDHEN; CDR2 reads SYDVKM. V was cut by 0 bases and J by 0 bases, with 5 bases left in between. The CDR3 DNA reads TGTGCCAGCAGTTTATGGGGGCCTAACTATGGCTACACCTTC. Amino acid sequence: CASSLWGPNYGYTF.

This rearrangement joins TRBV28 to TRBJ2-1; D is uncertain. CDR3 length: 14 residues. Looked up from germline, CDR1 is MDHEN and CDR2 is SYDVKM. With 6 bases removed from V and 8 bases from J, the gap between germline ends came to 17 bases. Here the CDR3 DNA reads TGTGCCAGCAGAACGCAAGGTCTTTTCGATGAGCAGTTCTTC. It specifies CASRTQGLFDEQFF.

This chain connects TRBV7-3 to TRBJ2-1; D is perhaps TRBD1 or TRBD2 (5 bases each). V lost 1 base and J lost 7, with 14 bases in between. The CDR3 loop spans 15 amino acids. Per germline, CDR1 SGHTA and CDR2 FQGTGA. CDR3 in amino acids: CASSLMRGDGNEQFF. Here the CDR3 DNA reads TGTGCCAGCAGCTTAATGAGAGGGGATGGGAATGAGCAGTTCTTC. Looking up the rest from reference TRBV7-3 and TRBJ2-1 gives the full variable domain: GAGVSQTPSNKVTEKGKYVELRCDPISGHTALYWYRQSLGQGPEFLIYFQGTGAADDSGLPNDRFFAVRPEGSVSTLKIQRTERGDSAVYLCASSLMRGDGNEQFFGPGTRLTVL.

This clone was seen a single time. The CDR3 DNA sequence: TGTGCCAGCAGCTTAGTTCAGGGGAATGGAAACACCATATATTTT. Translating it yields CASSLVQGNGNTIYF. The chain uses TRBV7-2 and TRBJ1-3, with a possible D match to TRBD1 (6 bases). Germline lookup yields CDR1 SGHTA and CDR2 FQGNSA. The V end was cut by 1 base, the J end by 3 bases, with 10 bases between. This CDR3 has 15 residues.

The chain employs TRBV5-1 and TRBJ2-5; 13 nucleotides agree with TRBD2. The CDR3 sequence is 15 residues long. The germline V gene has CDR1 SGHRS and CDR2 YFSETQ. J lost 5 bases, V lost 5 bases, and 6 bases had no gene match. CDR3 sequence: CASRSGLAGVETQYF. In nucleotides, the CDR3 is TGCGCCAGCAGATCCGGACTAGCGGGAGTGGAGACCCAGTACTTC.

The V gene is TRBV13, the J gene TRBJ1-1; no definite D call. CDR1 and CDR2 (germline): PRHDT, FYEKMQ (reference sequence). Trimming removed 3 bases at V and 0 bases at J, with 11 bases between. The CDR3 consists of 15 residues. Here the CDR3 DNA reads TGTGCCAGCAGCTTTCGACCAAGTCTGAACACTGAAGCTTTCTTT. It codes for CASSFRPSLNTEAFF.

This clone was seen a few times. The chain employs TRBV18 and TRBJ1-5; 7 bases map to TRBD1. The length of the CDR3 is 17 residues. The V and J ends lost 4 bases and 6 bases, in that order; junction bases with no gene match: 15. Germline V gene lookup returns CDR1 KGHSH and CDR2 LQKENI. CDR3 coding DNA: TGTGCCAGCTCACTCACTCCCGACAGGGACTCCGGTCAGCCCCAGCATTTT. This encodes CASSLTPDRDSGQPQHF. The full variable domain, with the rest looked up from reference TRBV18 and TRBJ1-5, is NAGVMQNPRHLVRRRGQEARLRCSPMKGHSHVYWYRQLPEEGLKFMVYLQKENIIDESGMPKERFSAEFPKEGPSILRIQQVVRGDSAAYFCASSLTPDRDSGQPQHFGDGTRLSIL.

The chain uses TRBV11-2 and TRBJ2-3, with unresolved D. The V end was cut by 5 bases, the J end by 3 bases, with 12 bases between. This CDR3 spans 14 amino acids. Germline loops: CDR1 SGHAT, CDR2 FQNNGV. The CDR3 DNA sequence: TGTGCCAGCAGCATCGATATCAAAACAGATACGCAGTATTTT. Its translation: CASSIDIKTDTQYF.

V usage is TRBV29-1 and J usage is TRBJ2-1; D is perhaps TRBD1 (6 bases). The germline V and J ends were trimmed by 4 bases and 9 bases, with 25 bases remaining between them. Per germline, CDR1 SQVTM and CDR2 ANQGSEA. The CDR3 is 16 residues long. CDR3 loop: CSVGGVEREGDGEQFF. DNA for the CDR3: TGCAGCGTTGGAGGGGTGGAGCGCGAGGGGGATGGTGAGCAGTTCTTC.

This clone appeared a single time. The chain joins TRBV5-1 to TRBJ2-7, with TRBD1 identical over 8 bases. The germline CDR1 and CDR2 sequences are SGHRS and YFSETQ. CDR3 length: 15 residues. Trimming cost V 0 bases and J 5 bases; bases outside gene matches: 7. CDR3 coding DNA: TGCGCCAGCAGCTTGGGAAGACAGGGGATCCACGAGCAGTACTTC. Its protein is CASSLGRQGIHEQYF.

The V gene is TRBV27, the J gene TRBJ1-4; the match to TRBD1 covers 12 bases. J gave up 8 bases and V 6 bases, and 1 base lay outside the gene matches. The germline V gene has CDR1 MNHEY and CDR2 SMNVEV (reference sequence). The CDR3 is 13 residues long. CDR3 amino acids: CASRGQGAEKLFF. CDR3 nucleotide sequence: TGTGCCAGCAGGGGACAGGGGGCGGAAAAACTGTTTTTT. The full variable domain, its missing parts supplied by reference TRBV27 and TRBJ1-4, is EAQVTQNPRYLITVTGKKLTVTCSQNMNHEYMSWYRQDPGLGLRQIYYSMNVEVTDKGDVPEGYKVSRKEKRNFPLILESPSPNQTSLYFCASRGQGAEKLFFGSGTQLSVL.

V is TRBV7-2 and J is TRBJ1-2; 7 bases are a match to TRBD1. The CDR3 loop spans 14 amino acids. The germline gives CDR1 SGHTA, CDR2 FQGNSA. V was pared by 5 bases and J by 1 base, with 4 bases of the junction left unmatched. This chain's CDR3 is CASSPNRGNYGYTF. The CDR3 nucleotides read TGTGCCAGCAGCCCCAACAGGGGTAACTATGGCTACACCTTC.

Only one count was recorded for this clone. The chain carries TRBV15 and TRBJ2-1; no definite D call. The CDR3 length is 16 residues. Germline V gene lookup returns CDR1 LNHNV and CDR2 YYDKDF (reference sequence). Trimming took off 0 bases at V and 2 bases at J, with 11 bases between the two ends. CDR3 in DNA: TGTGCCACCAGCAGAGAGTATTTACTAACCTACAATGAGCAGTTCTTC. Protein product: CATSREYLLTYNEQFF. The full variable domain, rest sourced from reference TRBV15 and TRBJ2-1, is DAMVIQNPRYQVTQFGKPVTLSCSQTLNHNVMYWYQQKSSQAPKLLFHYYDKDFNNEADTPDNFQSRRPNTSFCFLDIRSPGLGDTAMYLCATSREYLLTYNEQFFGPGTRLTVL.